This TCR beta chain stems from a study of type 1 and type 2 diabetes patients. PCR was run on genomic DNA. Amplification of the beta chain CDR3 used 30 forward and 13 reverse multiplex primers. TCRdb itself ran the multiplex PCR reads through MiXCR, one entry per CDR3 protein. This table holds fewer than 350,000 distinct CDR3 sequences, 45% to 60% found once. The germline V gene encodes CDR1 SGHTA and CDR2 FQGNSA. The ends lost 4 bases at V and 3 bases at J; junction bases unmatched: 4. The CDR3 totals 14 residues. The sample consisted of peripheral blood mononuclear cells (PBMCs). The sequence derives from a man aged 18 to 30 with type 2 diabetes. The rearrangement links TRBV7-2 to TRBJ2-7; 9 bases line up with TRBD1. Here the CDR3 reads CASSSTGGNYEQYF. For the CDR3, the DNA is TGTGCCAGCAGCTCCACAGGGGGCAACTACGAGCAGTACTTC.